This TCR beta chain is drawn from a study of radiotherapy plus CTLA-4 blockade in lung cancer. Measured with immunoSEQ multiplex PCR; TCRdb has only the in-frame clones, and not every one. The data contain tens of thousands of clones, 84% of them seen just once; the ten biggest clones take up approximately 0.8%. Note on this clone: No conserved phenylalanine or tryptophan ends this CDR3, so it is likely a read error. It is unclear where the CDR3 begins or ends on the DNA, so no DNA is shown, and the CDR3 is as TCRdb lists it.

The CDR3 numbers 10 amino acids, ends counted. The input for sequencing was peripheral blood, taken from a patient treated with radiotherapy plus ipilimumab. The chain combines TRBV21-1 with TRBJ1-2. TRBV21-1 has pseudogene status. This clonotype was sampled from a human donor with non-small cell lung cancer who had stable disease on radiotherapy plus ipilimumab. This CDR3 reads CASTRRTALR.